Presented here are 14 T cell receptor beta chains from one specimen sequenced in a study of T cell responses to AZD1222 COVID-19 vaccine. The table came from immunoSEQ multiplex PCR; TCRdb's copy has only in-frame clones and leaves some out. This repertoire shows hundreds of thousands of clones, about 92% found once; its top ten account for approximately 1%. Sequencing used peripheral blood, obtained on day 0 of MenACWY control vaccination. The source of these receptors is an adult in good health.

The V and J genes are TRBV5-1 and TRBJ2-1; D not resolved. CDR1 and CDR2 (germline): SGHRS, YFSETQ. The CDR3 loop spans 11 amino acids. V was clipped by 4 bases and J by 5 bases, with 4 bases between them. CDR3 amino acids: CASSGNNEQFF. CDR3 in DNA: TGCGCCAGCAGCGGGAACAATGAGCAGTTCTTC.

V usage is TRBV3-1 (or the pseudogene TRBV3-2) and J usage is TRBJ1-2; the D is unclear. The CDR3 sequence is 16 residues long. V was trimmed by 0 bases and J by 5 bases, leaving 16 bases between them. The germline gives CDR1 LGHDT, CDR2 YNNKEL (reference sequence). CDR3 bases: TGTGCCAGCAGCCAAGAACAGTCCCTAAGCGCTTATGGCTACACCTTC. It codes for CASSQEQSLSAYGYTF.

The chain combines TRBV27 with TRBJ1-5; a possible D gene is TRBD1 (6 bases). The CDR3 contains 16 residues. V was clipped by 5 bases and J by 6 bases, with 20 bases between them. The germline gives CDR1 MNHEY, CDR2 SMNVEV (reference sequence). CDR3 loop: CASSARGGAGVQPQHF. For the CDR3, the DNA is TGTGCCAGCAGTGCTAGGGGTGGGGCAGGGGTTCAGCCCCAGCATTTT.

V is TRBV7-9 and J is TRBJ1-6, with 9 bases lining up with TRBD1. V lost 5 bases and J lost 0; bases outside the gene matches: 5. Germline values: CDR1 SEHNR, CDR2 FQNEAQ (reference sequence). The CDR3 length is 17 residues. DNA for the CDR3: TGTGCCAGCAGCGTCGACAGGGGGTCCTCCTATAATTCACCCCTCCACTTT. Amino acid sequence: CASSVDRGSSYNSPLHF.

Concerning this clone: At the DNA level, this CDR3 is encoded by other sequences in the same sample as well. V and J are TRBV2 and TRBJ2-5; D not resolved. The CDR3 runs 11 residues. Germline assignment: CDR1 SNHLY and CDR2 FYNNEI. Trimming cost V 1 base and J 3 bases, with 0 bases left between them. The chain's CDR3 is CASSEEETQYF. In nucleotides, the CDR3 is TGTGCCAGCAGTGAAGAAGAGACCCAGTACTTC.

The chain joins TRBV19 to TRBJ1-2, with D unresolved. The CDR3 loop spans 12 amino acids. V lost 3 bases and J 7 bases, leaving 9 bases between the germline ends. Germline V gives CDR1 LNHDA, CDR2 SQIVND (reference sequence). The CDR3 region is CASSISGSGYTF. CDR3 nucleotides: TGTGCCAGTAGTATTAGTGGATCTGGCTACACCTTC.

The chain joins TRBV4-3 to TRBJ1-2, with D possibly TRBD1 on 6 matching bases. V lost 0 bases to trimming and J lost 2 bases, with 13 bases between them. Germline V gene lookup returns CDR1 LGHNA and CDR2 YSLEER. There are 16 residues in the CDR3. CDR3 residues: CASSQDRQVKNYGYTF. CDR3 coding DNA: TGCGCCAGCAGCCAAGATCGACAGGTTAAAAACTATGGCTACACCTTC.

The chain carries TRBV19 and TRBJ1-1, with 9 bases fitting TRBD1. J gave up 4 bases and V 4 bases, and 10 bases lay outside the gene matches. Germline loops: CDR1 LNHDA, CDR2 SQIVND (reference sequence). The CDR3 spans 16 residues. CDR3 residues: CASSTFTGTGRTEAFF. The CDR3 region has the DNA TGTGCCAGTAGTACTTTTACCGGGACAGGGCGCACTGAAGCTTTCTTT.

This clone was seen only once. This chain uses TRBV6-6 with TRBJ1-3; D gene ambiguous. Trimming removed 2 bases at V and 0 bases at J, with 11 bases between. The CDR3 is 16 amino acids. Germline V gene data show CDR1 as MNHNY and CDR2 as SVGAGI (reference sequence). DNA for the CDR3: TGTGCCAGCAGTTACGGCCTGGGAAGCTCTGGAAACACCATATATTTT. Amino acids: CASSYGLGSSGNTIYF.

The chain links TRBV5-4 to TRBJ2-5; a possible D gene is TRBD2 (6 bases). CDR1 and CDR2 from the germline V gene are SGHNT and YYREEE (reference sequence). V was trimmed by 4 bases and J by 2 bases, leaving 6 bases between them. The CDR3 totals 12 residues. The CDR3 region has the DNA TGTGCCAGCAGCCGGGGGCAAGAGACCCAGTACTTC. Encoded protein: CASSRGQETQYF.

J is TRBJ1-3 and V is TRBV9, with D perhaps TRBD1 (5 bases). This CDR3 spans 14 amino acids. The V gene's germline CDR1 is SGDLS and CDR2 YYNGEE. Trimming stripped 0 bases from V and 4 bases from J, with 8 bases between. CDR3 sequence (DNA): TGTGCCAGCAGCGTAGAACAGGCGGGAAACACCATATATTTT. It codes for CASSVEQAGNTIYF.

Here the CDR3 reads CASSVPGQFNEKLFF. The CDR3 DNA follows: TGTGCCAGCAGTGTTCCGGGACAGTTTAATGAAAAACTGTTTTTT. The chain carries TRBV28 and TRBJ1-4; TRBD1 matches at 7 bases. V trimming: 5 bases; J trimming: 4 bases; junction bases outside the gene matches: 7. Germline CDR1 and CDR2: MDHEN and SYDVKM. CDR3 length: 15 amino acids.

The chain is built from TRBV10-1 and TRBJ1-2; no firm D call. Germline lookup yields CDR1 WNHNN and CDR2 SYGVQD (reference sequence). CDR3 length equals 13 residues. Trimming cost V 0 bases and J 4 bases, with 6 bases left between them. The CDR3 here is CASSESGSYGYTF. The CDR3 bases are TGCGCCAGCAGTGAGTCGGGGAGCTATGGCTACACCTTC.

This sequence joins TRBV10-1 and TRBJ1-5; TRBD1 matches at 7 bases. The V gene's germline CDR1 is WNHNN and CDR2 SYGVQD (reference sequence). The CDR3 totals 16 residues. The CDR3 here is CPDRDSRSYSNQPQHF. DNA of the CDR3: TGCCCTGACCGGGACAGCCGCAGCTATAGCAATCAGCCCCAGCATTTT.